These 21 T cell receptor beta chains came from one sample sequenced in a study of blood T cell repertoires in COVID-19. This table comes from immunoSEQ multiplex PCR, and its TCRdb copy is limited to in-frame clones, with some not included. This table has more than 200,000 clones, approximately 88% appearing once. Sequencing was done on a sample of peripheral blood. The origin of the receptors is a human donor in a cohort sampled during active COVID-19.

The chain is built from TRBV12-3 or TRBV12-4 and TRBJ2-7; D uncertain. Deletions cut 8 bases from V and 3 bases from J, with 11 bases between. The CDR3 is 12 residues long. CDR3 in DNA: TGTGCCAGCGGTCGGTCGAGCTACGAGCAGTACTTC. Protein sequence: CASGRSSYEQYF.

The chain is built from TRBV5-6 and TRBJ1-3; no reliable D call. Trimming stripped 4 bases from V and 2 bases from J, with 19 bases between. CDR1 SGHDT and CDR2 YYEEEE come from the germline V gene. CDR3 length: 17 residues. Here the CDR3 DNA reads TGTGCCAGCAGCCTAGCGGTGGTAGGGAGGGCTGGAAACACCATATATTTT. The encoded protein is CASSLAVVGRAGNTIYF. Complete variable domain (other parts from reference TRBV5-6 and TRBJ1-3): DAGVTQSPTHLIKTRGQQVTLRCSPKSGHDTVSWYQQALGQGPQFIFQYYEEEERQRGNFPDRFSGHQFPNYSSELNVNALLLGDSALYLCASSLAVVGRAGNTIYFGEGSWLTVV.

This clone was picked up one time. The chain carries TRBV19 and TRBJ2-5, with 9 nucleotides matching TRBD1. V gave up 6 bases and J gave up 2 bases; unmatched junction bases: 1. The CDR3 loop spans 13 amino acids. The germline V gene has CDR1 LNHDA and CDR2 SQIVND (reference sequence). For the CDR3, the DNA is TGTGCCAGTAGGGGACAGGGACAAGAGACCCAGTACTTC. Translating it yields CASRGQGQETQYF.

The rearrangement joins TRBV28 to TRBJ2-7, with 7 nucleotides matching TRBD1. The CDR3 is made up of 14 amino acids. The J segment lost 2 bases and the V segment lost 4 bases, leaving 5 bases of the junction unmatched. CDR1 and CDR2 from the germline V gene are MDHEN and SYDVKM. CDR3 in DNA: TGTGCCAGCAGTTATCGAGGGGGCACCTACGAGCAGTACTTC. It translates to CASSYRGGTYEQYF.

V and J are TRBV6-2 or TRBV6-3 and TRBJ2-7; 9 bases line up with TRBD1. CDR1 is MNHEY, CDR2 SVGEGT, per germline. The J segment lost 2 bases and the V segment lost 2 bases, leaving 1 base of the junction unmatched. This CDR3 contains 14 residues. The CDR3 region has the DNA TGTGCCAGCAGTTACGGGACAGGGACCTACGAGCAGTACTTC. Amino acid sequence: CASSYGTGTYEQYF.

This clone has just one count. V and J are TRBV6-5 and TRBJ2-7; possible D gene TRBD2, 6 bases. V was pared by 8 bases and J by 0 bases, with 17 bases between. The CDR3 is 15 amino acids. Germline CDR1 and CDR2: MNHEY and SVGAGI. The CDR3 here is CASGKGLQSSYEQYF. CDR3 in DNA: TGTGCCAGCGGCAAGGGACTCCAGTCCTCCTACGAGCAGTACTTC.

This rearrangement joins TRBV19 to TRBJ2-3; 7 nucleotides agree with TRBD1. After removal of 2 bases from V and 4 bases from J, the junction contained 12 bases not matched to a gene. CDR3 size: 17 residues. Germline V gene sequence: CDR1 LNHDA, CDR2 SQIVND (reference sequence). CDR3 in amino acids: CASSIRGTVGIPDTQYF. The CDR3 DNA sequence: TGTGCCAGTAGTATACGTGGGACAGTCGGGATACCAGATACGCAGTATTTT.

This chain links TRBV5-1 with TRBJ2-5; D is possibly TRBD1 (5 bases). CDR1 SGHRS and CDR2 YFSETQ come from the germline V gene. This CDR3 comprises 14 residues. Trimming pared 5 bases from V and 5 bases from J, leaving 16 bases between. The CDR3 DNA follows: TGCGCCAGCAGTTCCGGGCAGGGTTGGGAGACCCAGTACTTC. This gives the protein CASSSGQGWETQYF. The full variable domain, its missing parts supplied by reference TRBV5-1 and TRBJ2-5, is KAGVTQTPRYLIKTRGQQVTLSCSPISGHRSVSWYQQTPGQGLQFLFEYFSETQRNKGNFPGRFSGRQFSNSRSEMNVSTLELGDSALYLCASSSGQGWETQYFGPGTRLLVL.

The chain couples TRBV7-3 to TRBJ2-7; D call uncertain. Trimming left V 4 bases short and J 0 bases short, with 13 bases between. The CDR3 loop spans 15 amino acids. From germline, CDR1 is SGHTA and CDR2 FQGTGA. For the CDR3, the DNA is TGTGCCAGCAGCTCACCCGACTCCAGCTCCTACGAGCAGTACTTC. This encodes CASSSPDSSSYEQYF.

Comments on this clone: A single base separates this from a much larger clone, so it may be a read error. The same CDR3 also results from other DNA sequences found in this sample. The rearrangement joins TRBV30 to TRBJ1-5, with a weak D call TRBD1 (5 bases). The germline V gene encodes CDR1 GTSNPN and CDR2 SVGIG (reference sequence). V gave up 1 base and J gave up 4 bases, with 8 bases separating them. The CDR3 has 13 amino acids. The CDR3 here is CAWSAQGNQPQHF. In nucleotides, the CDR3 is TGTGCCTGGAGTGCCCAGGGAAATCAGCCCCAGCATTTT.

In this sample, this clone turned up a few times. The chain couples TRBV9 to TRBJ1-6; D is unresolved. The germline V gene encodes CDR1 SGDLS and CDR2 YYNGEE. V was cut by 3 bases and J by 14 bases, with 9 bases left in between. This CDR3 has 11 residues. The CDR3 reads CASSAGESLHF. The CDR3 DNA follows: TGTGCCAGCAGCGCCGGGGAGTCCCTCCACTTT.

J is TRBJ1-1 and V is TRBV6-2 or TRBV6-3; D gene unclear. This CDR3 is built from 14 residues. V was shortened by 0 bases and J by 4 bases, with 9 bases between the two germline ends. Germline loops: CDR1 MNHEY, CDR2 SVGEGT. DNA for the CDR3: TGTGCCAGCAGTTACTCTGGGCAGTCCACTGAAGCTTTCTTT. Translated: CASSYSGQSTEAFF.

The rearrangement links TRBV28 to TRBJ1-4; the D gene is possibly TRBD1 (6 bases). Trimming removed 6 bases at V and 1 base at J, with 15 bases between. From germline, CDR1 is MDHEN and CDR2 SYDVKM. This CDR3 is 16 amino acids long. Here the CDR3 reads CASRPQTGRTNEKLFF. Here the CDR3 DNA reads TGTGCCAGCAGGCCACAAACAGGGAGAACTAATGAAAAACTGTTTTTT.

This clone was seen only once. The chain joins TRBV4-3 to TRBJ1-2; TRBD1 agrees at 8 bases. J was trimmed by 8 bases and V by 4 bases; bases with no gene match: 12. CDR3 length: 15 residues. CDR1 and CDR2 from the germline V gene are LGHNA and YSLEER. The CDR3: CASSPLTGAQQGYTF. CDR3 bases: TGCGCCAGCAGCCCCCTGACAGGGGCCCAGCAGGGCTACACCTTC.

V gene TRBV4-3 combines with J gene TRBJ2-1, with TRBD2 matching over 14 bases. The CDR3 is 17 amino acids. J gave up 8 bases and V 4 bases, and 10 bases lay outside the gene matches. Germline V CDR1 and CDR2: LGHNA, YSLEER. In nucleotides, the CDR3 is TGCGCCAGCAGCCCAGCTGGGGGACTAGCGGGAGCACATGAGCAGTTCTTC. This encodes CASSPAGGLAGAHEQFF.

The chain couples TRBV6-1 to TRBJ2-7; 9 positions match TRBD1. V shed 1 base and J 5 bases; nucleotides not matched to a gene: 12. CDR3 length equals 17 residues. Per germline, CDR1 MNHNS and CDR2 SASEGT. CDR3 loop: CASSEVTLGQGFNEQYF. The CDR3 DNA reads TGTGCCAGCAGTGAAGTGACTCTGGGACAGGGATTTAACGAGCAGTACTTC.

CDR3 in DNA: TGTGCCAGCAGCGGTAACAAATTGAACACTGAAGCTTTCTTT. The encoded protein is CASSGNKLNTEAFF. V is TRBV9 and J is TRBJ1-1; D not certain. The CDR3 extends over 14 amino acids. Germline V gene data show CDR1 as SGDLS and CDR2 as YYNGEE. With 3 bases removed from V and 0 bases from J, the gap between germline ends came to 9 bases.

The CDR3, as DNA: TGTGCCAGCAGCTTTCGGACTAGCGGCTACCTCACAGATACGCAGTATTTT. Protein sequence: CASSFRTSGYLTDTQYF. The V call is TRBV7-8, the J call TRBJ2-3; TRBD2 aligns across 10 bases. Looked up from germline, CDR1 is SGHVS and CDR2 is FQNEAQ. This CDR3 is built from 17 residues. V shed 3 bases, J shed 2 bases, and the junction held 8 bases outside the gene matches.

This clone was seen a single time. This chain uses TRBV4-3 with TRBJ1-5; D gene ambiguous. Germline lookup yields CDR1 LGHNA and CDR2 YSLEER. The CDR3 has 14 residues. Trimming removed 0 bases at V and 6 bases at J, with 9 bases between. CDR3 nucleotide sequence: TGCGCCAGCAGCCAAGATCGGGGAGTTCAGCCCCAGCATTTT. Protein: CASSQDRGVQPQHF.

The chain joins TRBV28 to TRBJ1-1; D may be TRBD1 (6 bases). In germline, CDR1 is MDHEN, CDR2 SYDVKM. V lost 6 bases, J lost 3 bases, and 11 bases lay in between. This CDR3 is 13 amino acids long. This CDR3 is CASRPRGYTEAFF. As DNA, the CDR3 is TGTGCCAGCAGACCTAGGGGGTACACTGAAGCTTTCTTT.

This clone was seen a single time. The rearrangement links TRBV30 to TRBJ1-5, with D maybe TRBD1 (5 bases). Per germline, CDR1 GTSNPN and CDR2 SVGIG (reference sequence). V dropped 3 bases and J dropped 1 base, with 13 bases sitting between them. This CDR3 is 15 amino acids long. The CDR3 sequence is CAWRGGVNSNQPQHF. The CDR3 bases are TGTGCCTGGAGGGGAGGGGTCAACAGCAATCAGCCCCAGCATTTT.